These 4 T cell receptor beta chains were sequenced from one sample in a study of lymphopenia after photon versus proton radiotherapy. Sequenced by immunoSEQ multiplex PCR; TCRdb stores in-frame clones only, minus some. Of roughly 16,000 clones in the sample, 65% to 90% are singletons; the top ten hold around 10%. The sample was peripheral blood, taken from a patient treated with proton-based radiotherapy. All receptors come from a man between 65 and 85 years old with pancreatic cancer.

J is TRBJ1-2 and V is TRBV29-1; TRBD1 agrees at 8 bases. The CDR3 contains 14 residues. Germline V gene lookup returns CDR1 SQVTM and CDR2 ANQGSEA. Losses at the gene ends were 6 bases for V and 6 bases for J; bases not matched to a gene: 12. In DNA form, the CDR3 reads TGCAGCGTCGCCCCGACAGGGGCCCCCAATGGCTACACCTTC. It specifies CSVAPTGAPNGYTF.

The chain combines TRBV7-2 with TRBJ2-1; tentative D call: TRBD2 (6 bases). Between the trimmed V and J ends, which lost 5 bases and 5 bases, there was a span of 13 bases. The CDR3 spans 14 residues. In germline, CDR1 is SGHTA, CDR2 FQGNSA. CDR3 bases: TGTGCCAGCAGCGTCTCTAGCGAGCACAATGAGCAGTTCTTC. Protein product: CASSVSSEHNEQFF.

The CDR3 region is CSATENYEQYF. The CDR3 DNA reads as TGCAGTGCTACCGAGAATTACGAGCAGTACTTC. The rearrangement uses TRBV20-1 and TRBJ2-7, with no clear D. V was shortened by 4 bases and J by 4 bases, with 8 bases between the two germline ends. The CDR3 totals 11 residues. Per the germline V gene, CDR1 is DFQATT and CDR2 is SNEGSKA (reference sequence).

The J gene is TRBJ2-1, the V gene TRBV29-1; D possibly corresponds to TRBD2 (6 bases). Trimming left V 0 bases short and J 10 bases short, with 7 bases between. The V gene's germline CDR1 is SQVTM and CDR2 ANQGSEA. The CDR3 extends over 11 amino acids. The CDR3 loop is CSVEDRGEQFF. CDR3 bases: TGCAGCGTTGAAGATCGGGGGGAGCAGTTCTTC.